The 24 T cell receptor beta chains below were found in one sample sequenced in a study of blood T cell repertoires in COVID-19. Data came from immunoSEQ multiplex PCR; TCRdb stores just in-frame clones and leaves some out. This table has 50,000 to 70,000 clones, roughly 82% appearing once. The sequencing input was peripheral blood. The source is a woman aged 55-70 years with acute or convalescent COVID-19.

This clone occurred a few times. V usage is TRBV27 and J usage is TRBJ1-1, with D perhaps matching TRBD1 (6 bases). The germline gives CDR1 MNHEY, CDR2 SMNVEV (reference sequence). The CDR3 length is 13 residues. The V end lost 6 bases, the J end lost 1 base, and 9 bases lay between the germline ends. In nucleotides, the CDR3 is TGTGCCAGCAGAGAACAGGGGAACACTGAAGCTTTCTTT. It translates to CASREQGNTEAFF.

This clone was seen only a few times. V usage is TRBV18 and J usage is TRBJ1-2, with D possibly matching TRBD1 (5 bases). V gave up 0 bases and J gave up 8 bases, with 22 bases separating them. There are 17 residues in the CDR3. Germline V CDR1 and CDR2: KGHSH, LQKENI. The CDR3 coding sequence is TGTGCCAGCTCACCACCCTCCCCGGGGGTCGAAGGGTTGGGCTACACCTTC. Amino acids: CASSPPSPGVEGLGYTF.

This clone was recorded once. V and J are TRBV5-1 and TRBJ2-2; 7 bases are a match to TRBD2. V gave up 2 bases and J gave up 7 bases; unmatched junction bases: 8. The germline V gene has CDR1 SGHRS and CDR2 YFSETQ. The CDR3 loop spans 15 amino acids. The DNA for the CDR3 is TGCGCCAGCAGCTTACGCCCGGGGGGAAACGGGGAGCTGTTTTTT. It encodes CASSLRPGGNGELFF.

The chain has TRBV19 and TRBJ1-1, with D unresolved. V gave up 4 bases and J gave up 3 bases, with 12 bases separating them. Germline values: CDR1 LNHDA, CDR2 SQIVND (reference sequence). This CDR3 is 14 amino acids long. CDR3 sequence: CASSTDWWDTEAFF. As DNA, the CDR3 is TGTGCCAGTAGTACGGACTGGTGGGACACTGAAGCTTTCTTT.

V and J are TRBV5-1 and TRBJ2-7; D is possibly TRBD2 (8 bases). The V gene's germline CDR1 is SGHRS and CDR2 YFSETQ. V shed 4 bases and J shed 6 bases, with 17 bases lying between them. This CDR3 is built from 14 residues. The CDR3 region is CASSPSREGAEQYF. The CDR3 region has the DNA TGCGCCAGCAGCCCGTCCCGGGAGGGGGCCGAGCAGTACTTC.

In this sample, this clone turned up a few times. The CDR3 DNA sequence: TGTGCCAGCAGTTCCGAACCACAGACTGAAGCTTTCTTT. This encodes CASSSEPQTEAFF. V is TRBV6-5 and J is TRBJ1-1; D is undetermined. CDR1 is MNHEY, CDR2 SVGAGI, per germline. The CDR3 loop spans 13 amino acids. V was cut by 4 bases and J by 5 bases, with 11 bases left in between.

V is TRBV6-5 and J is TRBJ1-2, with 12 nucleotides matching TRBD1. The ends lost 3 bases at V and 4 bases at J; junction bases unmatched: 3. The CDR3 extends over 15 amino acids. Germline V gene data show CDR1 as MNHEY and CDR2 as SVGAGI. CDR3 nucleotide sequence: TGTGCCAGCAGTTATGAGGGACAGGGGGCCTATGGCTACACCTTC. Translation: CASSYEGQGAYGYTF.

This clone was recorded once. This chain joins TRBV21-1 and TRBJ2-4; the table calls TRBD1, which could not be checked here. TRBV21-1 represents a pseudogene. This CDR3 region has 16 residues. The CDR3: CASSKYRRLAKNIQYF. The CDR3 region has the DNA TGTGCCAGCAGCAAATACAGGCGTTTAGCCAAAAACATTCAGTACTTC.

V is TRBV6-1 and J is TRBJ1-2; D is perhaps TRBD1 (5 bases). The CDR3 extends over 16 amino acids. V dropped 2 bases and J dropped 2 bases, with 15 bases sitting between them. Germline values: CDR1 MNHNS, CDR2 SASEGT. Written as DNA, the CDR3 is TGTGCCAGCAGTGAATTGGGGCAGGGAGGCAACTATGGCTACACCTTC. Translated: CASSELGQGGNYGYTF.

J is TRBJ1-2 and V is TRBV12-5, with 7 bases matching TRBD1. CDR3 length: 13 residues. V lost 6 bases, J lost 7 bases, and 8 bases stayed unmatched. Germline CDR1 LGHNT, CDR2 FRNRAP. The CDR3 sequence is CASGPMTGFGYTF. DNA for the CDR3: TGTGCTAGTGGCCCGATGACAGGGTTTGGCTACACCTTC.

The chain carries TRBV11-1 and TRBJ2-3; 11 nucleotides agree with TRBD2. The CDR3 covers 16 residues. The germline CDR1 and CDR2 sequences are SGHAT and FQDESV (reference sequence). V shed 2 bases, J shed 4 bases, and the junction held 5 bases outside the gene matches. DNA of the CDR3: TGTGCCAGCAGCTTACTAGCGGGGGGAAATCCAGATACGCAGTATTTT. Residues: CASSLLAGGNPDTQYF. The full variable domain, rest sourced from reference TRBV11-1 and TRBJ2-3, is EAEVAQSPRYKITEKSQAVAFWCDPISGHATLYWYRQILGQGPELLVQFQDESVVDDSQLPKDRFSAERLKGVDSTLKIQPAELGDSAMYLCASSLLAGGNPDTQYFGPGTRLTVL.

The chain carries TRBV13 and TRBJ2-3; 8 bases line up with TRBD1. The CDR3 is 12 residues long. The V gene's germline CDR1 is PRHDT and CDR2 FYEKMQ (reference sequence). The junction had 2 bases not matched to a gene; V was cut back by 9 bases and J by 3 bases. The CDR3 spells CASTGGTDTQYF. The CDR3, as DNA: TGTGCCAGTACAGGGGGGACAGATACGCAGTATTTT.

This clone was observed a few times. V gene TRBV3-1 (or the pseudogene TRBV3-2) combines with J gene TRBJ2-5; 8 nucleotides line up with TRBD2. Germline assignment: CDR1 LGHDT and CDR2 YNNKEL (reference sequence). CDR3 length: 14 amino acids. Trimming at V came to 4 bases and at J to 2 bases, leaving 3 bases not matched to a gene. CDR3 amino acids: CASSPLAVQETQYF. The CDR3, as DNA: TGTGCCAGCAGCCCACTAGCGGTACAAGAGACCCAGTACTTC.

This sequence joins TRBV3-1 (or the pseudogene TRBV3-2) and TRBJ2-7; 12 bases align to TRBD1. V gave up 5 bases and J gave up 2 bases; unmatched junction bases: 16. This CDR3 region has 19 residues. CDR1 and CDR2 from the germline V gene are LGHDT and YNNKEL (reference sequence). CDR3 nucleotide sequence: TGTGCCAGCAGCTGGGGACCGGGACAGGGGGCACCGGCCACCTACGAGCAGTACTTC. It specifies CASSWGPGQGAPATYEQYF.

This clone was picked up a small number of times. The chain joins TRBV5-1 to TRBJ2-3; 7 nucleotides line up with TRBD1. V lost 4 bases to trimming and J lost 4 bases; unmatched junction nucleotides: 9. This CDR3 comprises 15 residues. Germline lookup yields CDR1 SGHRS and CDR2 YFSETQ. DNA of the CDR3: TGCGCCAGCAGCCTAGACAGGGTGGGCCCAGATACGCAGTATTTT. Translated, it gives CASSLDRVGPDTQYF.

The chain has TRBV29-1 and TRBJ1-1; D is perhaps TRBD1 (6 bases). Germline CDR1 reads SQVTM; CDR2 reads ANQGSEA. There are 14 residues in the CDR3. Trimming removed 6 bases from V and 0 bases from J, with 14 bases in between. In DNA form, the CDR3 reads TGCAGCGTCGACGGACAGACCCTGAACACTGAAGCTTTCTTT. It yields the protein CSVDGQTLNTEAFF.

The J gene is TRBJ2-1, the V gene TRBV24-1, with D possibly matching TRBD1 (5 bases). Germline V gives CDR1 KGHDR, CDR2 SFDVKD. The V gene lost 2 bases and the J gene lost 1 base, with 8 bases spanning the gap. The CDR3 spans 15 residues. In nucleotides, the CDR3 is TGTGCCACCAGTGATTCCAGGGCTTCCTACAATGAGCAGTTCTTC. Translating it yields CATSDSRASYNEQFF.

V gene TRBV6-5 combines with J gene TRBJ2-3, with TRBD2 identical over 9 bases. The CDR3 is made up of 12 amino acids. The V gene's germline CDR1 is MNHEY and CDR2 SVGAGI. V shed 8 bases and J 10 bases; nucleotides not matched to a gene: 7. This CDR3 reads CASGAAGGPQYF. DNA for the CDR3: TGTGCCAGCGGGGCAGCGGGGGGCCCGCAGTATTTT.

This clone has ten or more counts. The V and J genes are TRBV12-3 or TRBV12-4 and TRBJ1-3; a weak D match, TRBD1 (5 bases). The CDR3 is 13 amino acids. V dropped 3 bases and J dropped 10 bases, with 13 bases sitting between them. DNA of the CDR3: TGTGCCAGCAGTTTTCAACAGGTTGAGACCATATATTTT. Protein sequence: CASSFQQVETIYF.

V is TRBV6-5 and J is TRBJ1-5; 8 bases are shared with TRBD1. The length of the CDR3 is 15 residues. Germline CDR1 MNHEY, CDR2 SVGAGI. The junction had 4 bases not matched to a gene; V was cut back by 4 bases and J by 2 bases. The CDR3 is CASSSQGGGNQPQHF. CDR3 nucleotide sequence: TGTGCCAGCAGTTCACAGGGGGGAGGCAATCAGCCCCAGCATTTT.

The V gene is TRBV3-1 (or the pseudogene TRBV3-2), the J gene TRBJ1-1; D remains unclear. Germline CDR1 and CDR2: LGHDT and YNNKEL (reference sequence). V lost 4 bases and J 4 bases, leaving 7 bases between the germline ends. The CDR3 contains 12 residues. The CDR3, as DNA: TGTGCCAGCAGCCGGGCGGGCACTGAAGCTTTCTTT. Its protein product is CASSRAGTEAFF.

The genes are TRBV10-3 and TRBJ1-1; possibly TRBD1 for D (6 bases). V dropped 2 bases and J dropped 7 bases, with 11 bases sitting between them. The CDR3 sequence is 13 residues long. The germline gives CDR1 ENHRY, CDR2 SYGVKD. The CDR3 nucleotides read TGTGCCATCAGTGAGCTACAGGGAAATGAAGCTTTCTTT. Translated: CAISELQGNEAFF.

In DNA, the CDR3 is TGTGCCAGCAGCTTTCGGTCTAGCGGTGGGGTAGATACGCAGTATTTT. This gives the protein CASSFRSSGGVDTQYF. V is TRBV13 and J is TRBJ2-3; the match to TRBD2 covers 7 bases. With 3 bases clipped from V and 5 bases from J, the junction kept 11 bases outside the gene matches. Germline V gene data show CDR1 as PRHDT and CDR2 as FYEKMQ (reference sequence). The CDR3 extends over 16 amino acids.

The rearrangement joins TRBV19 to TRBJ2-5, with TRBD2 as a possible D gene (6 bases). The V and J ends lost 1 base and 2 bases respectively, with 14 bases between them. The CDR3 contains 16 residues. From germline, CDR1 is LNHDA and CDR2 SQIVND (reference sequence). The CDR3: CASSIGRAGLQETQYF. The CDR3 DNA reads as TGTGCCAGTAGTATAGGGAGGGCGGGGTTGCAAGAGACCCAGTACTTC.